This T cell receptor (beta chain) was found in a study of CD8 T cells in ankylosing spondylitis. Notes on the study in general: Roughly 8 highly homologous variants made up a TCR beta motif, and this motif appeared characteristic of ankylosing spondylitis blood. Matched ankylosing spondylitis synovial fluid reportedly showed significant enrichment of disease-linked clones.

Researchers built TCR beta libraries using quantitative 5'-RACE with molecular barcodes. MiXCR, applied by TCRdb to the 5' RACE reads, yields one record per CDR3 protein. The repertoire has approximately 150,000 distinct CDR3 sequences, around 9.6% of them found once; the top ten carry less than 15%. This clonotype has more than one count but fewer than ten. Its target is not known. Germline V gene sequence: CDR1 MNHEY, CDR2 SMNVEV (reference sequence). The CDR3 consists of 15 residues. V was shortened by 1 base and J by 0 bases, with 7 bases between the two germline ends. The source is a female donor with ankylosing spondylitis or in good health (not recorded which). Sequencing used blood, either unsorted or a sorted T cell fraction (not recorded which). This chain joins TRBV27 and TRBJ1-5; perhaps TRBD1 as D (5 bases). As DNA, the CDR3 is TGTGCCAGCAGTTTATGGGGGGATAGCAATCAGCCCCAGCATTTT. Translating gives CASSLWGDSNQPQHF.